This is a list of T cell receptor beta chains from one sample in a study of early T cells in non-severe SARS-CoV-2 infection. TCRdb fed the 5' RACE reads into MiXCR, producing one record per CDR3 protein. The sample carries 75,000 to 80,000 distinct CDR3 sequences, about 16% recorded once. The source material was whole blood. The receptors here all came from an adult who was a healthcare worker with PCR-confirmed SARS-CoV-2 infection or an uninfected control (not recorded which). The conserved cysteine and the conserved F or W are not part of the CDR3 here. The order of the fields is J gene, V gene, CDR3 length, clone size, CDR3 protein. Size values are once, few and many counts, or a class for expanded clones, and some rows have none.

J gene: TRBJ2-1
V gene: TRBV6-5
CDR3 length: 12
clone size: few
CDR3 protein: ASSLISGYNEQF

J gene: TRBJ1-3
V gene: TRBV6-6
CDR3 length: 13
clone size: .
CDR3 protein: ASSSEGRPGNTIY

J gene: TRBJ1-2
V gene: TRBV19
CDR3 length: 11
clone size: few
CDR3 protein: ASSMRGNYGYT

J gene: TRBJ2-5
V gene: TRBV18
CDR3 length: 10
clone size: few
CDR3 protein: ASSFDQETQY

J gene: TRBJ1-3
V gene: TRBV29-1
CDR3 length: 12
clone size: .
CDR3 protein: SVDRGLAGNTIY

J gene: TRBJ2-7
V gene: TRBV18
CDR3 length: 13
clone size: few
CDR3 protein: ASSPVLAVTYEQY

J gene: TRBJ2-3
V gene: TRBV3-1
CDR3 length: 9
clone size: few
CDR3 protein: ASSQVFTQY

J gene: TRBJ2-1
V gene: TRBV4-1
CDR3 length: 11
clone size: .
CDR3 protein: ASSQDRGQEQF

J gene: TRBJ2-2
V gene: TRBV9
CDR3 length: 13
clone size: .
CDR3 protein: ASSKLLAGQNELF

J gene: TRBJ1-5
V gene: TRBV20-1
CDR3 length: 11
clone size: few
CDR3 protein: SAQGTGNQPQH

J gene: TRBJ2-3
V gene: TRBV21-1
CDR3 length: 16
clone size: few
CDR3 protein: ASSKADTSGGGTDTQY

J gene: TRBJ2-1
V gene: TRBV9
CDR3 length: 11
clone size: .
CDR3 protein: ASSAGSYNEQF

J gene: TRBJ2-1
V gene: TRBV5-5
CDR3 length: 9
clone size: .
CDR3 protein: ASQQGNEQF

J gene: TRBJ2-5
V gene: TRBV2
CDR3 length: 14
clone size: many
CDR3 protein: ASRGLAGDLKKTQY

J gene: TRBJ2-7
V gene: TRBV5-1
CDR3 length: 12
clone size: few
CDR3 protein: ASSLASGTYEQY

J gene: TRBJ1-4
V gene: TRBV5-5
CDR3 length: 11
clone size: few
CDR3 protein: ASSLEGLGKLF

J gene: TRBJ2-7
V gene: TRBV4-1
CDR3 length: 12
clone size: few
CDR3 protein: ASSPRDYSYEQY

J gene: TRBJ2-5
V gene: TRBV6-5
CDR3 length: 11
clone size: .
CDR3 protein: ASNTGGQETQY

J gene: TRBJ1-4
V gene: TRBV12-3/TRBV12-4
CDR3 length: 14
clone size: .
CDR3 protein: ASSLIEQGPNEKLF

J gene: TRBJ1-2
V gene: TRBV29-1
CDR3 length: 9
clone size: few
CDR3 protein: SGQGPYGYT

J gene: TRBJ1-4
V gene: TRBV7-9
CDR3 length: 13
clone size: many
CDR3 protein: ASSLDQQGREKLF

J gene: TRBJ2-7
V gene: TRBV20-1
CDR3 length: 14
clone size: .
CDR3 protein: SARAGQGTGSYEQY